These 18 T cell receptor beta chains originate from one sample sequenced in a study of shared clonotypes between healthy human individuals. Profiling relied on immunoSEQ multiplex PCR, and the TCRdb table lists in-frame clones only, not all of them. The sample consists of 780,000 or so clones, around 77% of them appearing once. Sequencing input: memory CD4+ T cells sorted from blood. The sample's subset: CD45RA-negative fraction. The receptor source for this set is a woman between 25 and 40 years old in good health.

V usage is TRBV18 and J usage is TRBJ2-1; 9 bases fit TRBD1. The CDR3 is made up of 14 amino acids. The germline CDR1 and CDR2 sequences are KGHSH and LQKENI. J was trimmed by 8 bases and V by 2 bases; bases with no gene match: 4. The CDR3 DNA sequence: TGTGCCAGCTCACCAAGGGACAGGGCCGATGAGCAGTTCTTC. It codes for CASSPRDRADEQFF.

The chain joins TRBV27 to TRBJ2-7; D is undetermined. Trimming cost V 5 bases and J 3 bases, with 11 bases left between them. The CDR3 contains 13 residues. Germline V gene lookup returns CDR1 MNHEY and CDR2 SMNVEV (reference sequence). CDR3 DNA sequence: TGTGCCAGCAGTCCGAAACCCGGCTACGAGCAGTACTTC. It codes for CASSPKPGYEQYF.

This chain links TRBV7-9 with TRBJ1-2; D is possibly TRBD1 (5 bases). This CDR3 region has 17 residues. V shed 2 bases and J shed 4 bases, with 20 bases lying between them. Germline CDR1 SEHNR, CDR2 FQNEAQ (reference sequence). The CDR3 spells CASSLFPPRQRGYGYTF. DNA for the CDR3: TGTGCCAGCAGCTTATTTCCCCCGCGACAGCGCGGCTATGGCTACACCTTC.

This sequence joins TRBV5-1 and TRBJ2-3, with a weak D call TRBD1 (6 bases). Germline V gives CDR1 SGHRS, CDR2 YFSETQ. The V and J ends lost 3 bases and 6 bases respectively, with 20 bases between them. The CDR3 extends over 16 amino acids. The CDR3 is CASSWQGRVGRDTQYF. CDR3 coding DNA: TGCGCCAGCAGCTGGCAGGGGCGTGTGGGTCGCGATACGCAGTATTTT. The variable domain in full, completed from reference TRBV5-1 and TRBJ2-3, reads KAGVTQTPRYLIKTRGQQVTLSCSPISGHRSVSWYQQTPGQGLQFLFEYFSETQRNKGNFPGRFSGRQFSNSRSEMNVSTLELGDSALYLCASSWQGRVGRDTQYFGPGTRLTVL.

This clone was counted only a few times. This chain links TRBV5-1 with TRBJ2-5, with 10 bases that match TRBD1. This CDR3 has 16 residues. The germline CDR1 and CDR2 sequences are SGHRS and YFSETQ. V was pared by 0 bases and J by 4 bases, with 6 bases of the junction left unmatched. CDR3 residues: CASSLGATGGGETQYF. The CDR3 region has the DNA TGCGCCAGCAGCTTGGGAGCGACAGGGGGCGGAGAGACCCAGTACTTC.

V usage is TRBV11-2 and J usage is TRBJ2-2, with 9 bases fitting TRBD2. V shed 8 bases and J 6 bases; nucleotides not matched to a gene: 13. CDR1 is SGHAT and CDR2 is FQNNGV in the germline V gene. CDR3 length equals 16 residues. CDR3 sequence reads: CASRRQGGRGAGELFF. The CDR3 coding sequence is TGTGCCAGCCGCCGCCAAGGCGGGAGGGGGGCCGGGGAGCTGTTTTTT. Complete variable domain (other parts from reference TRBV11-2 and TRBJ2-2): EAGVAQSPRYKIIEKRQSVAFWCNPISGHATLYWYQQILGQGPKLLIQFQNNGVVDDSQLPKDRFSAERLKGVDSTLKIQPAKLEDSAVYLCASRRQGGRGAGELFFGEGSRLTVL.

The genes are TRBV4-1 and TRBJ1-2; TRBD1 might be the D (6 bases). V was cut by 1 base and J by 5 bases, with 17 bases left in between. The CDR3 spans 16 residues. Per the germline V gene, CDR1 is MGHRA and CDR2 is YSYEKL. Here the CDR3 DNA reads TGCGCCAGCAGCCAAGCCCCAGGGGCCGTTCCTTATGGCTACACCTTC. Protein sequence: CASSQAPGAVPYGYTF.

This chain uses TRBV28 with TRBJ1-2, with 9 bases matching TRBD1. CDR1 and CDR2 from the germline V gene are MDHEN and SYDVKM. Unmatched junction bases numbered 13, after V lost 8 bases and J lost 0 bases. The CDR3 runs to 17 residues. The CDR3: CASLPGTGTLANYGYTF. As DNA, the CDR3 is TGTGCCAGCCTACCCGGGACAGGGACCCTAGCTAACTATGGCTACACCTTC.

The CDR3 DNA reads as TGTGCCAGCAGCTTACGACCGTGGGGAGTTGAAGGCGACGAGCAGTACTTC. Its protein is CASSLRPWGVEGDEQYF. The chain carries TRBV7-3 and TRBJ2-7; D may be TRBD2 (5 bases). V dropped 2 bases and J dropped 5 bases, with 22 bases sitting between them. The CDR3 totals 17 residues. Germline CDR1 reads SGHTA; CDR2 reads FQGTGA.

The genes are TRBV25-1 and TRBJ2-2; possible D gene TRBD2, 6 bases. Trimming removed 1 base from V and 0 bases from J, with 9 bases in between. Germline CDR1 reads MGHDK; CDR2 reads SYGVNS. This CDR3 contains 16 residues. The CDR3 sequence: CASSEFSGANTGELFF. Written as DNA, the CDR3 is TGTGCCAGCAGTGAATTTAGCGGAGCGAACACCGGGGAGCTGTTTTTT.

CDR3 DNA sequence: TGTGCCAGTAGTATGGGACAGTACACCGGGGAGCTGTTTTTT. It translates to CASSMGQYTGELFF. This chain joins TRBV19 and TRBJ2-2, with TRBD1 matching over 7 bases. Germline V gene sequence: CDR1 LNHDA, CDR2 SQIVND (reference sequence). V trimming: 3 bases; J trimming: 3 bases; junction bases outside the gene matches: 1. The CDR3 is 14 amino acids. Variable domain in full (rest from reference TRBV19 and TRBJ2-2): DGGITQSPKYLFRKEGQNVTLSCEQNLNHDAMYWYRQDPGQGLRLIYYSQIVNDFQKGDIAEGYSVSREKKESFPLTVTSAQKNPTAFYLCASSMGQYTGELFFGEGSRLTVL.

The table lists this clone with a count of one. The CDR3 loop is CASSQATGFFYEQYF. The CDR3, as DNA: TGCGCCAGCAGCCAAGCGACAGGGTTTTTTTACGAGCAGTACTTC. The chain employs TRBV4-1 and TRBJ2-7, with 7 bases aligning to TRBD1. The length of the CDR3 is 15 residues. The J segment lost 4 bases and the V segment lost 1 base, leaving 7 bases of the junction unmatched. Germline V lookup: CDR1 MGHRA, CDR2 YSYEKL.

V and J are TRBV4-2 and TRBJ2-7, with D uncertain. Trimming removed 2 bases from V and 3 bases from J, with 8 bases in between. Germline V gene data show CDR1 as LGHNA and CDR2 as YNFKEQ. The CDR3 length is 13 residues. DNA for the CDR3: TGTGCCAGCAGCCAAAGTAACAACTACGAGCAGTACTTC. It codes for CASSQSNNYEQYF.

This clone showed up many times. The rearrangement uses TRBV28 and TRBJ1-1; tentatively, D is TRBD1 (5 bases). This CDR3 region has 18 residues. V dropped 4 bases and J dropped 0 bases, with 21 bases sitting between them. Germline CDR1 and CDR2: MDHEN and SYDVKM. In DNA form, the CDR3 reads TGTGCCAGCAGTTCCTCCCCGGGGCCTCTACCTATGAACACTGAAGCTTTCTTT. Translation gives CASSSSPGPLPMNTEAFF.

The gene calls are TRBV28 and TRBJ1-2; D unclear. This CDR3 spans 12 amino acids. V gave up 4 bases and J gave up 7 bases, with 10 bases separating them. CDR1 MDHEN and CDR2 SYDVKM come from the germline V gene. CDR3 in DNA: TGTGCCAGCAGTTCCCCCCCTTCTGGCTACACCTTC. Amino acids: CASSSPPSGYTF.

This clone was observed a single time. The CDR3: CASSFGQERQVQYF. The CDR3 nucleotides are TGCGCCAGCAGCTTCGGTCAGGAAAGGCAGGTGCAGTACTTC. The rearrangement joins TRBV5-1 to TRBJ2-7, with unresolved D. Germline loops: CDR1 SGHRS, CDR2 YFSETQ. This CDR3 is 14 amino acids long. V was trimmed by 2 bases and J by 9 bases, leaving 18 bases between them.

The gene calls are TRBV6-5 and TRBJ1-5; possibly TRBD1 for D (6 bases). The CDR3 runs 13 residues. Trimming stripped 6 bases from V and 8 bases from J, with 14 bases between. CDR1 is MNHEY and CDR2 is SVGAGI in the germline V gene. The chain's CDR3 is CASREQGGKPQHF. DNA of the CDR3: TGTGCCAGCAGAGAACAGGGCGGCAAGCCCCAGCATTTT.

CDR3 protein: CASSLPSGQETQYF. CDR3 nucleotides: TGCGCCAGCAGCTTGCCCAGCGGCCAAGAGACCCAGTACTTC. V is TRBV5-1 and J is TRBJ2-5; a possible D gene is TRBD2 (5 bases). V dropped 1 base and J dropped 1 base, with 8 bases sitting between them. This CDR3 has 14 residues. Germline V gene sequence: CDR1 SGHRS, CDR2 YFSETQ.